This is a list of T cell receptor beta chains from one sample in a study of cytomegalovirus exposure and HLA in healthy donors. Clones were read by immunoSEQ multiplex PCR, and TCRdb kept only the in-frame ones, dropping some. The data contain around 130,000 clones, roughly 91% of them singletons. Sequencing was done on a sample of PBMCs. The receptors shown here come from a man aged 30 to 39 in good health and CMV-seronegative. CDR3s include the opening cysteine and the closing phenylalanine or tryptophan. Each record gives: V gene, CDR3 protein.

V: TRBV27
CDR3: CASSSREQYF

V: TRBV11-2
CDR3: CASSRGLAGGSGETQYF

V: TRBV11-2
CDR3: CASSLTKNMPYEQYF

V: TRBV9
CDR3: CASSPVGQGTGELFF

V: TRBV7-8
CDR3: CASSHFVRGTNYGYTF

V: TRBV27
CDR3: CATSPQGARSGVAYWEQYF

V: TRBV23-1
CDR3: CASCRGGYTEAFF

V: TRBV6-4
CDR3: CASSPTGADNYGYTF

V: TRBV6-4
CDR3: CASRARENTEAFF

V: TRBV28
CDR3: CASSPPRGPSGETQYF

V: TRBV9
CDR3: CASSGDRGLGGNTIYF

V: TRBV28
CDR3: CASSLYPGQGFHTQYF

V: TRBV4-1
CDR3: CASSPKGFRGANVLTF

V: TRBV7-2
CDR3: CASSLAITGEDTEAFF

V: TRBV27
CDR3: CASSLNGISPLHF

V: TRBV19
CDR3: CASSGTGQAYEQYF

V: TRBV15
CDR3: CATSTDREYTGELFF

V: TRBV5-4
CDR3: CASSRDKTSTDTQYF

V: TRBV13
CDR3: CASSDLGLAENTGELFF

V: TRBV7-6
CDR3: CASSDTSGHSYEQYF

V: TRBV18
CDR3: CASSRQGENTGELFF

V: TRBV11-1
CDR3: CASSPPGGGFYEQYF

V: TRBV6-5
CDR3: CASTPHAGYTEAFF

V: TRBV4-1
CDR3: CASSRYSGTSGVEFNEQFF

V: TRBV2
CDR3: CASRRQGALGNTIYF

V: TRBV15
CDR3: CATSRGAGALSEAFF

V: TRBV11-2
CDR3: CASSLDRQGGREKLFF

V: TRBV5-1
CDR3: CASSPDLIYEQYF

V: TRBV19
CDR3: CASSIGQNYEQYF

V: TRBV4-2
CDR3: CASSFTDSKGEKLFF

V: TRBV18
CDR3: CASSPPTGDTLAKNIQYF

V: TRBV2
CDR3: CASSAPRGSNEQFF

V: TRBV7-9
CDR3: CASSLSKTGTSGYNEQFF

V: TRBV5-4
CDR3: CASSLGVGSGYTDTQYF

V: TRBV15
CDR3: CATSRGTVYNSPLHF

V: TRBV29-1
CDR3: CSVEARGTYGYTF

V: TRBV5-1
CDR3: CASSQGLAGQMGQYF